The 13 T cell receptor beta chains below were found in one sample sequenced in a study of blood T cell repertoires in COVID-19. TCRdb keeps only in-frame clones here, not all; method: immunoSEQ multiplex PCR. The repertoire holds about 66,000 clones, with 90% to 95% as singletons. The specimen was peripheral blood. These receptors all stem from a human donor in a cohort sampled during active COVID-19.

The CDR3 DNA reads as TGCGCCAGCAGCTTGGCTAGCGGGGGCTACAATGAGCAGTTCTTC. Translation: CASSLASGGYNEQFF. The J gene is TRBJ2-1, the V gene TRBV5-1; TRBD2 aligns across 10 bases. Germline values: CDR1 SGHRS, CDR2 YFSETQ. Trimming cost V 0 bases and J 3 bases; bases outside gene matches: 0. CDR3 length: 15 amino acids.

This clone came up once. The CDR3 DNA is TGTGCCAGCTCACCAGAGGACTACACTGAAGCTTTCTTT. Its protein is CASSPEDYTEAFF. The chain couples TRBV18 to TRBJ1-1; D remains unclear. CDR3 size: 13 residues. V gave up 2 bases and J gave up 3 bases, with 7 bases separating them. From germline, CDR1 is KGHSH and CDR2 LQKENI.

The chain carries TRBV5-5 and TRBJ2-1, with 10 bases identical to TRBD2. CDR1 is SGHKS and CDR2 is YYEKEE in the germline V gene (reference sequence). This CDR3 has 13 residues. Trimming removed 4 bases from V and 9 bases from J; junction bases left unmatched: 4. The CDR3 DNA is TGTGCCAGCAGCCTAGCGGGAGCTCTTGAGCAGTTCTTC. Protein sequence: CASSLAGALEQFF.

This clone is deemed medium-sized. DNA of the CDR3: TGTGCCAGCAGCTACGGGACTAGCGACTCGTTCAGCACAGATACGCAGTATTTT. Translating it yields CASSYGTSDSFSTDTQYF. The V gene is TRBV2, the J gene TRBJ2-3, with 10 bases that match TRBD2. The CDR3 loop spans 18 amino acids. Germline values: CDR1 SNHLY, CDR2 FYNNEI. V lost 6 bases, J lost 0 bases, and 12 bases stayed unmatched.

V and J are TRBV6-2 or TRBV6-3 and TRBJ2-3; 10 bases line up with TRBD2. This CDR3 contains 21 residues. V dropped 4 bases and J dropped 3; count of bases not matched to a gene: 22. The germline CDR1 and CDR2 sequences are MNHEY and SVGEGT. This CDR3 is CASSWTSGRDSRGGRTDTQYF. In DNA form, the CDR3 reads TGTGCCAGCAGTTGGACTAGCGGACGAGACAGTAGAGGAGGGAGGACAGATACGCAGTATTTT.

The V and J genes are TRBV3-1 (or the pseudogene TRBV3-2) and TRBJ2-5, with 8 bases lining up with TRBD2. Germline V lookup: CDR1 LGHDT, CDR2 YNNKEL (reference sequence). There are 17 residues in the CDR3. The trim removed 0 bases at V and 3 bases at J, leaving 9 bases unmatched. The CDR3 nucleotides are TGTGCCAGCAGCCAAGACAGGATAGCGGGGATGAAAGAGACCCAGTACTTC. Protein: CASSQDRIAGMKETQYF.

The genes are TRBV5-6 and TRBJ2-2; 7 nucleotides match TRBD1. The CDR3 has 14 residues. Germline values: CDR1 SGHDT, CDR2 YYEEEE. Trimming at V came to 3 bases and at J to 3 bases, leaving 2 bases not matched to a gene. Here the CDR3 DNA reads TGTGCCAGCAGCTCGACAGGGTACACCGGGGAGCTGTTTTTT. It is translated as CASSSTGYTGELFF.

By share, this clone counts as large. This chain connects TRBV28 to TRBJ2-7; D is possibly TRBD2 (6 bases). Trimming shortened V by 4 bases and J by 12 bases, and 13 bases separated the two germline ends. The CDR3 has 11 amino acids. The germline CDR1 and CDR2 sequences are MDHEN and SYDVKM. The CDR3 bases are TGTGCCAGCAGTTGGGGGGTCAGTCGGTACTTC. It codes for CASSWGVSRYF. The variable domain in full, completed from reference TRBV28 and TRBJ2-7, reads DVKVTQSSRYLVKRTGEKVFLECVQDMDHENMFWYRQDPGLGLRLIYFSYDVKMKEKGDIPEGYSVSREKKERFSLILESASTNQTSMYLCASSWGVSRYFGPGTRLTVT.

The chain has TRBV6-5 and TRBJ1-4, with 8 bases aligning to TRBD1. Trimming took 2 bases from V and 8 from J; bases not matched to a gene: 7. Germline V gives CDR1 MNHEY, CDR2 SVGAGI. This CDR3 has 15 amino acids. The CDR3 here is CASSYKRTGKEKLFF. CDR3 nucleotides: TGTGCCAGCAGTTACAAAAGGACAGGGAAGGAAAAACTGTTTTTT.

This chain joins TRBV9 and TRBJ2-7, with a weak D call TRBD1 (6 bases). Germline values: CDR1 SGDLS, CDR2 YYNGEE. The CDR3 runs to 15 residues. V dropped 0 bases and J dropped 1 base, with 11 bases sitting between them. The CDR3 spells CASSVGQGLSYEQYF. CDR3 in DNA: TGTGCCAGCAGCGTAGGGCAGGGGCTATCCTACGAGCAGTACTTC.

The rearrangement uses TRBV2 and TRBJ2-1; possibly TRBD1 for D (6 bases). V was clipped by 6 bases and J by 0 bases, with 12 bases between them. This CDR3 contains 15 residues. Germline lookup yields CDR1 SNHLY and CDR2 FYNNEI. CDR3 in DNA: TGTGCCAGCAGCTTACAGGGTCTCTCCTACAATGAGCAGTTCTTC. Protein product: CASSLQGLSYNEQFF. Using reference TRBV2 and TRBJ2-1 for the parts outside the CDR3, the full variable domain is EPEVTQTPSHQVTQMGQEVILRCVPISNHLYFYWYRQILGQKVEFLVSFYNNEISEKSEIFDDQFSVERPDGSNFTLKIRSTKLEDSAMYFCASSLQGLSYNEQFFGPGTRLTVL.

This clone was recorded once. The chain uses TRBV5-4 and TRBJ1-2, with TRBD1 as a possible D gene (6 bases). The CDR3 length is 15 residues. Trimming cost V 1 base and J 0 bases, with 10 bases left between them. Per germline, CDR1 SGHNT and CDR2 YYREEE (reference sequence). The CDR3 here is CASSLPTGSNYGYTF. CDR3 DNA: TGTGCCAGCAGCTTGCCCACAGGGTCTAACTATGGCTACACCTTC.

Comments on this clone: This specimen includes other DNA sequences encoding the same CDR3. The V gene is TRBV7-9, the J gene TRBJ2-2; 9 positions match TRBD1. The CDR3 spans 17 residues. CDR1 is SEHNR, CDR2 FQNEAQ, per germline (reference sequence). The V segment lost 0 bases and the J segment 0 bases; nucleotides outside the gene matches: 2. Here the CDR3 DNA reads TGTGCCAGCAGCTTAGCGGGACAGGGTTCGAACACCGGGGAGCTGTTTTTT. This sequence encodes CASSLAGQGSNTGELFF.